The 20 T cell receptor beta chains below come from one sample, sequenced in a study of blood T cells in healthy people across ages. The authors ran a second PCR of roughly 6 to 12 cycles using a sample-barcoded 5' primer and a J-beta primer mix. TCRdb fed the 5' RACE reads into MiXCR, producing one record per CDR3 protein. The table includes roughly 700,000 distinct CDR3 sequences, roughly 32% detected once. The material sequenced was blood. The receptors stem from a woman older than 75 in good health.

This clonotype showed up just once. Germline and junction disagree at one end, which may indicate a read error. V is TRBV10-3 and J is TRBJ2-7; the match to TRBD1 covers 7 bases. From germline, CDR1 is ENHRY and CDR2 SYGVKD. This CDR3 is built from 13 residues. The CDR3: CASATGQTCEQYF. For the CDR3, the DNA is TGCGCCAGCGCGACGGGACAGACCTGCGAGCAGTACTTC.

This clonotype was seen repeatedly, ten times or more. The V gene is TRBV27, the J gene TRBJ2-7; tentative D call: TRBD2 (7 bases). The length of the CDR3 is 14 residues. V lost 6 bases and J 2 bases, leaving 14 bases between the germline ends. Per germline, CDR1 MNHEY and CDR2 SMNVEV (reference sequence). The CDR3 bases are TGTGCCAGCAGCCGACTCGGGGGGCCCTACGAGCAGTACTTC. Translating it yields CASSRLGGPYEQYF.

This clonotype was counted many times. V is TRBV9 and J is TRBJ1-2; 9 positions match TRBD1. From germline, CDR1 is SGDLS and CDR2 YYNGEE. CDR3 length: 14 amino acids. The junction had 7 bases not matched to a gene; V was cut back by 4 bases and J by 6 bases. The CDR3 DNA reads as TGTGCCAGCAGCCCGGGGACAGGGAGTCATGGCTACACCTTC. Protein product: CASSPGTGSHGYTF.

The DNA of the CDR3 is TGTGCCACCAGCAGGGACGGAAACCAAGAGACCCAGTACTTC. Its translation is CATSRDGNQETQYF. This chain links TRBV15 with TRBJ2-4, with D unresolved. The tail of the sequence fits TRBJ2-5 better, so the J call may be wrong. Germline assignment: CDR1 LNHNV and CDR2 YYDKDF (reference sequence). This CDR3 comprises 14 residues.

This clonotype came up many times. The chain combines TRBV25-1 with TRBJ2-7; 11 bases agree with TRBD2. Germline V gene lookup returns CDR1 MGHDK and CDR2 SYGVNS. The CDR3 runs to 14 residues. Germline trimming cut 6 bases from V and 2 bases from J; bases unmatched to any gene: 3. In DNA form, the CDR3 reads TGTGCCAGCAGCGCGGGACTAGCGGCCTACGAGCAGTACTTC. Protein: CASSAGLAAYEQYF.

This clonotype was observed a few times. This may be a read error: a much more frequent sequence differs by one nucleotide. This sequence joins TRBV7-8 and TRBJ2-3; weak D call: TRBD1 (6 bases). The CDR3 loop spans 14 amino acids. Per the germline V gene, CDR1 is SGHVS and CDR2 is FQNEAQ. CDR3 region: CASSFRDNTDAQYF. The CDR3 nucleotides are TGTGCCAGCAGCTTCCGGGACAATACAGATGCGCAGTATTTT.

The rearrangement joins TRBV4-2 to TRBJ2-1; the D gene could be TRBD1 or TRBD2 (5 bases each). The CDR3 totals 18 residues. V was pared by 1 base and J by 6 bases, with 22 bases between. The germline CDR1 and CDR2 sequences are LGHNA and YNFKEQ. The DNA of the CDR3 is TGTGCCAGCAGCCAAGTGCCGCTTCAAGGGACCGCTCTCAATGAGCAGTTCTTC. Protein sequence: CASSQVPLQGTALNEQFF.

This clonotype was found many times. Written as DNA, the CDR3 is TGTGCCAGCAGCCTAGTCGACTTTGGGGAGACCCAGTACTTC. It codes for CASSLVDFGETQYF. The chain combines TRBV7-9 with TRBJ2-5; no clear D. The CDR3 sequence is 14 residues long. Trimming took 5 bases from V and 5 from J, leaving 15 bases between them. The germline CDR1 and CDR2 sequences are SEHNR and FQNEAQ (reference sequence). Full variable domain (rest looked up from reference TRBV7-9 and TRBJ2-5): DTGVSQNPRHKITKRGQNVTFRCDPISEHNRLYWYRQTLGQGPEFLTYFQNEAQLEKSRLLSDRFSAERPKGSFSTLEIQRTEQGDSAMYLCASSLVDFGETQYFGPGTRLLVL.

This clonotype came up many times. The V gene is TRBV5-1, the J gene TRBJ1-1; TRBD1 might be the D (5 bases). CDR1 and CDR2 from the germline V gene are SGHRS and YFSETQ. The CDR3 spans 14 residues. Trimming took off 3 bases at V and 3 bases at J, with 12 bases between the two ends. This chain's CDR3 is CASSWGDRDTEAFF. As DNA, the CDR3 is TGCGCCAGCAGCTGGGGCGACAGAGACACTGAAGCTTTCTTT.

This clonotype has a count of ten or more. The rearrangement links TRBV7-2 to TRBJ1-2; tentatively, D is TRBD1 (6 bases). Germline CDR1 is SGHTA and CDR2 is FQGNSA. Trimming cost V 5 bases and J 8 bases, with 21 bases left between them. This CDR3 has 15 residues. Written as DNA, the CDR3 is TGTGCCAGCAGCGTTCTGCAGGGGTCAGTCGGAGGCTACACCTTC. Translation gives CASSVLQGSVGGYTF. The variable domain in full, completed from reference TRBV7-2 and TRBJ1-2, reads GAGVSQSPSNKVTEKGKDVELRCDPISGHTALYWYRQSLGQGLEFLIYFQGNSAPDKSGLPSDRFSAERTGGSVSTLTIQRTQQEDSAVYLCASSVLQGSVGGYTFGSGTRLTVV.

This clonotype was seen repeatedly, ten times or more. This chain links TRBV20-1 with TRBJ1-5; possibly TRBD1 for D (5 bases). Looked up from germline, CDR1 is DFQATT and CDR2 is SNEGSKA (reference sequence). Trimming removed 0 bases at V and 3 bases at J, with 15 bases between. This CDR3 has 16 amino acids. CDR3 sequence (DNA): TGCAGTGCTAGAGATCGGGGCAGGGTGGTCAATCAGCCCCAGCATTTT. It is translated as CSARDRGRVVNQPQHF.

This clonotype was picked up a small number of times. This may come from a read error, since a much larger clone is one base off. This chain joins TRBV7-2 and TRBJ2-5; tentatively, D is TRBD2 (6 bases). Germline assignment: CDR1 SGHTA and CDR2 FQGNSA. This CDR3 spans 13 amino acids. The ends were cut back, 5 bases at V and 13 bases at J, with 20 bases in the middle. The CDR3: CASSISGIYERYF. The CDR3 coding sequence is TGTGCCAGCAGCATTAGCGGCATCTACGAGCGGTACTTC.

This clonotype was seen only a few times. The rearrangement links TRBV29-1 to TRBJ2-1; D perhaps matches TRBD2 (7 bases). V dropped 0 bases and J dropped 2 bases, with 11 bases sitting between them. The length of the CDR3 is 15 residues. Germline-derived CDR1 and CDR2 are SQVTM and ANQGSEA. The CDR3 DNA sequence: TGCAGCGTTGAAGAATGGGAGGGGGCCTACAATGAGCAGTTCTTC. It specifies CSVEEWEGAYNEQFF.

The chain employs TRBV7-8 and TRBJ1-2; possibly TRBD1 for D (5 bases). The V gene's germline CDR1 is SGHVS and CDR2 FQNEAQ. CDR3 length equals 14 residues. V was trimmed by 0 bases and J by 7 bases, leaving 12 bases between them. The CDR3 reads CASSLARGISGYTF. CDR3 nucleotides: TGTGCCAGCAGCTTAGCCCGGGGGATTTCTGGCTACACCTTC. Filled out from reference TRBV7-8 and TRBJ1-2, the complete variable domain reads GAGVSQSPRYKVAKRGQDVALRCDPISGHVSLFWYQQALGQGPEFLTYFQNEAQLDKSGLPSDRFFAERPEGSVSTLKIQRTQQEDSAVYLCASSLARGISGYTFGSGTRLTVV.

The chain uses TRBV3-1 and TRBJ1-1; 9 nucleotides match TRBD1. The CDR3 consists of 14 residues. J gave up 4 bases and V 3 bases, and 3 bases lay outside the gene matches. CDR1 LGHDT and CDR2 YNNKEL come from the germline V gene (reference sequence). The CDR3 reads CASSHTGGVTEAFF. CDR3 DNA sequence: TGTGCCAGCAGCCATACAGGGGGCGTCACTGAAGCTTTCTTT.

The V call is TRBV3-1, the J call TRBJ2-2; D gene ambiguous. This CDR3 region has 16 residues. V was clipped by 1 base and J by 1 base, with 10 bases between them. The V gene's germline CDR1 is LGHDT and CDR2 YNNKEL (reference sequence). This CDR3 reads CASSQGDRLNTGELFF. The CDR3 DNA sequence: TGTGCCAGCAGCCAAGGGGATCGGTTGAACACCGGGGAGCTGTTTTTT.

The CDR3 sequence is CASSLARTAANYGYTF. For the CDR3, the DNA is TGTGCCAGCAGCTTAGCCCGGACAGCTGCTAACTATGGCTACACCTTC. The V call is TRBV7-2, the J call TRBJ1-2, with D perhaps TRBD1 (6 bases). Germline V lookup: CDR1 SGHTA, CDR2 FQGNSA. The V end lost 0 bases, the J end lost 0 bases, and 11 bases lay between the germline ends. The length of the CDR3 is 16 residues.

This clonotype has at least ten counts. The chain is built from TRBV5-1 and TRBJ2-1, with TRBD2 matching over 9 bases. The CDR3 has 16 residues. V was clipped by 4 bases and J by 1 base; unmatched bases: 6. Germline V gene sequence: CDR1 SGHRS, CDR2 YFSETQ. CDR3 sequence reads: CASSGSGGSSYNEQFF. The CDR3 DNA is TGCGCCAGCAGCGGCAGCGGGGGGTCTTCCTACAATGAGCAGTTCTTC.

This clonotype was recorded many times. V and J are TRBV24-1 and TRBJ2-1, with 14 positions matching TRBD2. J lost 4 bases, V lost 4 bases, and 2 bases had no gene match. This CDR3 has 16 amino acids. Per the germline V gene, CDR1 is KGHDR and CDR2 is SFDVKD. CDR3 sequence reads: CATSDRLAGGYNEQFF. The CDR3 bases are TGTGCCACCAGTGACCGACTAGCGGGGGGGTACAATGAGCAGTTCTTC.

The gene calls are TRBV6-6 and TRBJ1-2; 8 bases line up with TRBD1. The V gene end was trimmed by 5 bases and the J gene end by 3 bases; junction bases not matched to a gene: 11. Germline V gives CDR1 MNHNY, CDR2 SVGAGI (reference sequence). CDR3 size: 16 residues. In nucleotides, the CDR3 is TGTGCCAGCAGTCTCCGACAGGGGTCAATCGACTATGGCTACACCTTC. It codes for CASSLRQGSIDYGYTF.